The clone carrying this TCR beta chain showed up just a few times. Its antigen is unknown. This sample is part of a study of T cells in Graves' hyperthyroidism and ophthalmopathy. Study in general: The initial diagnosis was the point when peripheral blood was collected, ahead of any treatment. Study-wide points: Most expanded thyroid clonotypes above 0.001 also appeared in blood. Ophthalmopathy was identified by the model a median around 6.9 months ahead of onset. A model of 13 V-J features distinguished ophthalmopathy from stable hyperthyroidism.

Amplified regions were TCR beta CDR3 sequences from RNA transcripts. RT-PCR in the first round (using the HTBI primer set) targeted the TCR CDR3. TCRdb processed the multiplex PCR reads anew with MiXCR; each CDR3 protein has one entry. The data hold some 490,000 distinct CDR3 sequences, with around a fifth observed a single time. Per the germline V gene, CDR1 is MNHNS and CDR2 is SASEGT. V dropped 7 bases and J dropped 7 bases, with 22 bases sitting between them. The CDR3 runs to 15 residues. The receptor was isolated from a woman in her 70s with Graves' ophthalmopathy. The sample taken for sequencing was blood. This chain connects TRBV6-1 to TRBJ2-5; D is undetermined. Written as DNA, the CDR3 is TGTGCCAGCACTGCGAGTTTTGCTCAGATGGGGACCCAGTACTTC. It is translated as CASTASFAQMGTQYF.